Below, 17 T cell receptor beta chains from the same sample are listed, as sequenced in a study of identical twins. MiXCR was run by TCRdb on the 5' RACE reads, yielding one entry per CDR3 protein. The data contain 500,000 to 650,000 distinct CDR3 sequences, 20% to 25% of them singletons. The same data also contributed to another study, on yellow fever vaccine responses in identical twins.

Sequences were obtained from CD4+ T cells sorted from blood. These receptors all stem from a woman between 18 and 30 years old in good health.

This clonotype was seen only a few times. The CDR3 is CASSLEGWSYNEQFF. CDR3 DNA: TGCGCCAGCAGCTTGGAAGGGTGGTCCTACAATGAGCAGTTCTTC. The rearrangement joins TRBV5-1 to TRBJ2-1, with D unclear. The V and J ends lost 0 bases and 1 base respectively, with 8 bases between them. Germline-derived CDR1 and CDR2 are SGHRS and YFSETQ. This CDR3 region has 15 residues.

The CDR3 DNA follows: TGTGCCAGCAGTTACGGCGGGAGTCTCTACAATGAGCAGTTCTTC. It is translated as CASSYGGSLYNEQFF. The V call is TRBV6-5, the J call TRBJ2-1; 7 bases match TRBD2. Germline lookup yields CDR1 MNHEY and CDR2 SVGAGI. Trimming took 2 bases from V and 3 from J; bases not matched to a gene: 4. The CDR3 consists of 15 residues.

This clonotype was counted once. The chain recombines TRBV6-1 with TRBJ2-2; 7 bases line up with TRBD1. This CDR3 comprises 16 residues. The junction had 2 bases not matched to a gene; V was cut back by 1 base and J by 0 bases. Germline lookup yields CDR1 MNHNS and CDR2 SASEGT. In nucleotides, the CDR3 is TGTGCCAGCAGTGAAGGACAGGGATCGAACACCGGGGAGCTGTTTTTT. As protein: CASSEGQGSNTGELFF.

V and J are TRBV7-9 and TRBJ2-3; D is uncertain. From germline, CDR1 is SEHNR and CDR2 FQNEAQ (reference sequence). The germline V and J ends were trimmed by 5 bases and 1 base, with 13 bases remaining between them. The CDR3 is 15 residues long. The CDR3 protein is CASSPFVGGTDTQYF. In nucleotides, the CDR3 is TGTGCCAGCAGCCCCTTTGTTGGGGGCACAGATACGCAGTATTTT.

This clonotype was counted only a few times. This rearrangement joins TRBV27 to TRBJ2-1; D perhaps matches TRBD2 (6 bases). V was cut by 5 bases and J by 1 base, with 15 bases left in between. Germline CDR1 and CDR2: MNHEY and SMNVEV (reference sequence). CDR3 length equals 16 residues. CDR3 coding DNA: TGTGCCAGCAGTCTCGGGACTTCCCATTCCTACAATGAGCAGTTCTTC. Protein product: CASSLGTSHSYNEQFF.

The V and J genes are TRBV5-1 and TRBJ2-7, with D possibly being TRBD1 (5 bases). The CDR3 is made up of 14 amino acids. Trimming left V 0 bases short and J 3 bases short, with 10 bases between. CDR1 is SGHRS and CDR2 is YFSETQ in the germline V gene. CDR3: CASSLEQGHYEQYF. DNA for the CDR3: TGCGCCAGCAGCTTGGAGCAGGGTCACTACGAGCAGTACTTC.

The V gene is TRBV12-3 or TRBV12-4, the J gene TRBJ2-5; 12 nucleotides line up with TRBD2. There are 17 residues in the CDR3. With V trimmed by 5 bases and J by 9 bases, 16 bases remained unmatched. For the CDR3, the DNA is TGTGCCAGCAGTCCCCCCACGGGACTAGCGGGTCAGGGGGCCCAGTACTTC. Translating it yields CASSPPTGLAGQGAQYF.

The sample holds many counts of this clonotype. The chain links TRBV7-2 to TRBJ2-1; D might be TRBD2 (5 bases). The CDR3 spans 16 residues. Between the trimmed V and J ends, which lost 3 bases and 6 bases, there was a span of 18 bases. Germline CDR1 SGHTA, CDR2 FQGNSA. The chain's CDR3 is CASSFIRGSFSNEQFF. The CDR3 DNA sequence: TGTGCCAGCAGCTTCATACGGGGAAGTTTCTCCAATGAGCAGTTCTTC.

This chain links TRBV12-3 or TRBV12-4 with TRBJ1-3; no clear D. Trimming stripped 6 bases from V and 2 bases from J, with 5 bases between. The CDR3 is made up of 12 amino acids. The CDR3 loop reads CASRTTGNTIYF. CDR3 bases: TGTGCCAGCAGGACTACTGGAAACACCATATATTTT.

This sequence joins TRBV19 and TRBJ2-4, with TRBD1 matching over 8 bases. The trim removed 1 base at V and 3 bases at J, leaving 5 bases unmatched. Germline assignment: CDR1 LNHDA and CDR2 SQIVND (reference sequence). This CDR3 spans 16 amino acids. The CDR3 protein is CASSIAGQGFKNIQYF. The DNA of the CDR3 is TGTGCCAGTAGTATAGCTGGACAGGGATTCAAAAACATTCAGTACTTC.

This clonotype appeared many times. The chain uses TRBV5-1 and TRBJ2-2, with 9 bases matching TRBD1. CDR1 and CDR2 from the germline V gene are SGHRS and YFSETQ. Germline trimming cut 4 bases from V and 6 bases from J; bases unmatched to any gene: 4. The CDR3 spans 14 residues. The chain's CDR3 is CASSNGQGPGELFF. As DNA, the CDR3 is TGCGCCAGCAGCAACGGACAGGGGCCCGGGGAGCTGTTTTTT.

CDR3 residues: CASSLYGGSYNEQFF. CDR3 DNA sequence: TGTGCCAGCAGCTTATATGGTGGTTCCTACAATGAGCAGTTCTTC. This chain connects TRBV13 to TRBJ2-1; D is uncertain. The germline V and J ends were trimmed by 2 bases and 1 base, with 9 bases remaining between them. This CDR3 comprises 15 residues. Germline lookup yields CDR1 PRHDT and CDR2 FYEKMQ (reference sequence).

This clonotype occurred a few times. V is TRBV7-9 and J is TRBJ1-1, with TRBD1 as a possible D gene (5 bases). Germline V lookup: CDR1 SEHNR, CDR2 FQNEAQ (reference sequence). V was cut by 2 bases and J by 0 bases, with 7 bases left in between. The CDR3 covers 14 residues. The CDR3 is CASSLMDMNTEAFF. In nucleotides, the CDR3 is TGTGCCAGCAGCTTAATGGACATGAACACTGAAGCTTTCTTT.

This chain connects TRBV27 to TRBJ2-6; no clear D. V was shortened by 5 bases and J by 4 bases, with 6 bases between the two germline ends. CDR1 is MNHEY and CDR2 is SMNVEV in the germline V gene (reference sequence). The CDR3 is made up of 13 amino acids. The CDR3 nucleotides are TGTGCCAGCAGTCCAAGGGGGGCCAACGTCCTGACTTTC. Its protein product is CASSPRGANVLTF.

J is TRBJ2-1 and V is TRBV28; 8 nucleotides match TRBD2. The CDR3 length is 17 residues. Germline CDR1 MDHEN, CDR2 SYDVKM. The V and J ends lost 1 base and 0 bases, in that order; junction bases with no gene match: 5. The chain's CDR3 is CASSLFPGLGSYNEQFF. The CDR3 bases are TGTGCCAGCAGTTTATTCCCGGGACTAGGCTCCTACAATGAGCAGTTCTTC.

The chain employs TRBV6-1 and TRBJ2-2; tentative D call: TRBD1 (6 bases). The CDR3 consists of 15 residues. V gave up 7 bases and J gave up 0 bases, with 12 bases separating them. CDR1 is MNHNS, CDR2 SASEGT, per germline. CDR3 DNA: TGTGCCAGCAAAAGGACAGTTTCGAACACCGGGGAGCTGTTTTTT. Translated, it gives CASKRTVSNTGELFF.

This chain links TRBV27 with TRBJ2-5, with 8 bases fitting TRBD2. The CDR3 spans 17 residues. Germline V gives CDR1 MNHEY, CDR2 SMNVEV (reference sequence). V lost 6 bases and J lost 1; bases outside the gene matches: 13. CDR3: CASRPPGLVGPQETQYF. For the CDR3, the DNA is TGTGCCAGCAGGCCACCGGGACTAGTAGGGCCCCAAGAGACCCAGTACTTC.